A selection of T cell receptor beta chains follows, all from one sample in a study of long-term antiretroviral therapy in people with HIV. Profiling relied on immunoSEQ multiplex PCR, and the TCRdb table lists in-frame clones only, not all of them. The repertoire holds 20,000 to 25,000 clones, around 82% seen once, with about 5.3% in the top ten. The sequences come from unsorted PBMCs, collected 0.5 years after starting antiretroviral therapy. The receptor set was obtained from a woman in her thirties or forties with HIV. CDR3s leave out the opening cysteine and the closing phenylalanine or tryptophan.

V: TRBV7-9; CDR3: ASSHGPFREQY
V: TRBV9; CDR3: ASSVGPQGGTGNTIY
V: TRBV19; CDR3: ASSIGDGTYEQY
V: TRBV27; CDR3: ASSRRQGEGYT
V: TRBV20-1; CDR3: SAGLETQY
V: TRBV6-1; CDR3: ASSARGRTDQPQH
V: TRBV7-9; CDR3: ASSLVAGGGEQY
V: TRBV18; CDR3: ASSPGSSTDTQY
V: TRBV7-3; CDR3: ASSLGTGSLNEQF
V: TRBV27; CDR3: ASSYDRSQNSPLH
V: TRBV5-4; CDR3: ASSLGGGVNQPQH
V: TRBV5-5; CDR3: ASSLGGPDTQY
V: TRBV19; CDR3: ASGGIQETQY
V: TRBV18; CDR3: ASSPRTGDDWTEAF
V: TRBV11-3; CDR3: ASSPEGRQGAPYNEQF
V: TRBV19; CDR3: ASSIGSGPKKTQY
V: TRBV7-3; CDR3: ASSPLRTGGTEAF
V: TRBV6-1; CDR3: ASSEPRRITEAF
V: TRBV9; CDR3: ASSVGGGSDYGYT
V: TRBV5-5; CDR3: ASSPEGGRADTQY
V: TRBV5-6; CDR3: ASSATGRGEKLF
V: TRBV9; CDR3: ASSVTRGRSYNEQF